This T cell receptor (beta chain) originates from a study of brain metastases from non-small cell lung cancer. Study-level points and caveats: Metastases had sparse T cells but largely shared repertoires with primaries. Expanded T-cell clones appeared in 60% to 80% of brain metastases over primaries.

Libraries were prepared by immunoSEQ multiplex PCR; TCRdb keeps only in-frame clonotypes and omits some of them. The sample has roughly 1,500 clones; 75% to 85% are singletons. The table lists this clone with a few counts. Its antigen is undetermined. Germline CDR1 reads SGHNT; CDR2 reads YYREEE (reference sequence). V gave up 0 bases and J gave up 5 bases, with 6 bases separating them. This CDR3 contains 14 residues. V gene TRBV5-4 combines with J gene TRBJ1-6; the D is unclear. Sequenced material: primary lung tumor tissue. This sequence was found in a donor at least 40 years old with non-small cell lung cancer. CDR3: CASSLDRDNSPLHF. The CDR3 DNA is TGTGCCAGCAGCTTGGACAGAGATAATTCACCCCTCCACTTT.